One sample yielded the 13 T cell receptor beta chains listed below, sequenced in a study of blood T cell repertoires in COVID-19 (TCRdb year 2020). Library generation was performed with the immunoSEQ multiplex PCR assay. What TCRdb holds here is the immuneACCESS table cut down to in-frame rearrangements. Part of the clones is not present; checked against another copy, under half of the missing clones reflect an unresolved V gene, and the others are unexplained. The table for this sample lists under 300,000 clones; 88% of them were counted only once. The ten largest account for around 0.9% of the sample. Material for sequencing was PBMCs or T cells enriched from blood (not recorded which). Every receptor here comes from a woman aged 25 to 39 who had recovered from COVID-19.

This chain links TRBV7-2 with TRBJ2-7, with 11 positions matching TRBD2. Looked up from germline, CDR1 is SGHTA and CDR2 is FQGNSA. There are 15 residues in the CDR3. V dropped 4 bases and J dropped 4; count of bases not matched to a gene: 6. CDR3 in amino acids: CASSSGLAGLYEQYF. As DNA, the CDR3 is TGTGCCAGCAGCTCCGGACTAGCGGGCCTTTACGAGCAGTACTTC.

V is TRBV3-1 (or the pseudogene TRBV3-2) and J is TRBJ1-5; D remains ambiguous. In germline, CDR1 is LGHDT, CDR2 YNNKEL (reference sequence). CDR3 length: 16 amino acids. V lost 1 base to trimming and J lost 4 bases, with 14 bases between them. The CDR3 bases are TGTGCCAGCAGCCAAGGGAGGTGGGTGGGTAATCAGCCCCAGCATTTT. The encoded protein is CASSQGRWVGNQPQHF.

The chain recombines TRBV9 with TRBJ1-3; TRBD1 agrees at 12 bases. The J segment lost 2 bases and the V segment lost 0 bases, leaving 6 bases of the junction unmatched. CDR1 and CDR2 from the germline V gene are SGDLS and YYNGEE. The CDR3 has 18 amino acids. Here the CDR3 reads CASSVEGTGGYTGNTIYF. In DNA, the CDR3 is TGTGCCAGCAGCGTAGAAGGGACAGGGGGCTATACTGGAAACACCATATATTTT.

Here the CDR3 DNA reads TGTGCCAGCAGCCCGGGACAGGGAGGGTGGTACGAGCAGTACTTC. Its translation: CASSPGQGGWYEQYF. The V gene is TRBV5-6, the J gene TRBJ2-7; TRBD1 matches 9 bases. The V segment lost 4 bases and the J segment 4 bases; nucleotides outside the gene matches: 9. This CDR3 has 15 residues. Germline assignment: CDR1 SGHDT and CDR2 YYEEEE.

The V and J genes are TRBV12-3 or TRBV12-4 and TRBJ1-5; the D is unclear. This CDR3 contains 12 residues. V lost 6 bases and J 2 bases, leaving 5 bases between the germline ends. CDR3 loop: CASSTGNQPQHF. The CDR3 bases are TGTGCCAGCAGCACAGGCAATCAGCCCCAGCATTTT.

This chain joins TRBV5-5 and TRBJ1-3; D gene ambiguous. Germline V gene sequence: CDR1 SGHKS, CDR2 YYEKEE (reference sequence). CDR3 size: 12 residues. V was cut by 7 bases and J by 9 bases, with 14 bases left in between. In DNA form, the CDR3 reads TGTGCCAGCTCTAAGGTTTCGGGCACCATATATTTT. Its translation is CASSKVSGTIYF.

Only one count was recorded for this clone. V gene TRBV20-1 combines with J gene TRBJ1-2; 7 bases match TRBD1. V was clipped by 6 bases and J by 7 bases; unmatched bases: 5. Germline V gives CDR1 DFQATT, CDR2 SNEGSKA (reference sequence). This CDR3 has 11 amino acids. CDR3 region: CSAINRGGYTF. CDR3 bases: TGCAGTGCGATAAACAGGGGTGGCTACACCTTC.

This chain connects TRBV9 to TRBJ1-2; possible D gene TRBD1, 5 bases. The germline V and J ends were trimmed by 3 bases and 3 bases, with 12 bases remaining between them. The germline CDR1 and CDR2 sequences are SGDLS and YYNGEE. The CDR3 spans 14 residues. The CDR3 here is CASSAGASDYGYTF. The DNA for the CDR3 is TGTGCCAGCAGCGCTGGGGCTTCGGACTATGGCTACACCTTC.

CDR3 amino acids: CASSVGRGDEQFF. For the CDR3, the DNA is TGTGCCAGCAGCGTAGGGCGGGGAGATGAGCAGTTCTTC. The chain employs TRBV9 and TRBJ2-1; weak D call: TRBD2 (6 bases). The CDR3 runs 13 residues. The V end lost 0 bases, the J end lost 8 bases, and 9 bases lay between the germline ends. In germline, CDR1 is SGDLS, CDR2 YYNGEE.

The chain links TRBV2 to TRBJ1-4; tentatively, D is TRBD1 (5 bases). The CDR3 has 16 amino acids. The V gene lost 2 bases and the J gene lost 7 bases, with 17 bases spanning the gap. Germline lookup yields CDR1 SNHLY and CDR2 FYNNEI. The CDR3 here is CASSEMTDTVGEKLFF. The CDR3 DNA follows: TGTGCCAGCAGTGAAATGACAGATACTGTTGGTGAAAAACTGTTTTTT.

The chain couples TRBV5-5 to TRBJ2-1, with D possibly being TRBD2 (5 bases). The germline V gene encodes CDR1 SGHKS and CDR2 YYEKEE (reference sequence). The CDR3 length is 14 residues. The V end lost 4 bases, the J end lost 9 bases, and 17 bases lay between the germline ends. The CDR3 region is CASSRAPLGSEQFF. CDR3 coding DNA: TGTGCCAGCAGCCGGGCCCCGCTAGGGAGTGAGCAGTTCTTC.

The chain carries TRBV29-1 and TRBJ2-2, with TRBD1 matching over 9 bases. After removal of 7 bases from V and 6 bases from J, the junction contained 9 bases not matched to a gene. In germline, CDR1 is SQVTM, CDR2 ANQGSEA. This CDR3 is 14 amino acids long. The CDR3 sequence: CSAQQGARPGELFF. In DNA form, the CDR3 reads TGCAGCGCGCAACAGGGGGCGCGTCCCGGGGAGCTGTTTTTT.

The chain links TRBV5-6 to TRBJ2-7; tentatively, D is TRBD1 (6 bases). Trimming stripped 3 bases from V and 12 bases from J, with 19 bases between. The CDR3 has 13 amino acids. Germline values: CDR1 SGHDT, CDR2 YYEEEE. CDR3 DNA: TGTGCCAGCAGCTACGGCAGAGGACAGAATACGTACTTC. The encoded protein is CASSYGRGQNTYF.